The 19 T cell receptor beta chains below were found in one sample sequenced in a study of T cell changes during pregnancy in multiple sclerosis. TCRdb's copy holds only in-frame clones and misses some; the assay was immunoSEQ multiplex PCR. There are about 89,000 clones in the sample; 90% to 95% occur only once, and 0.84% lies in the top ten. The source material was peripheral blood, sampled in the third trimester of pregnancy. The receptors come from a female donor with multiple sclerosis, enrolled in a pregnancy study.

The chain recombines TRBV7-6 with TRBJ2-5; 8 bases are a match to TRBD1. Germline values: CDR1 SGHVS, CDR2 FNYEAQ. Trimming took 5 bases from V and 5 from J; bases not matched to a gene: 10. This CDR3 has 15 amino acids. The CDR3 nucleotides are TGTGCCAGCAGCCACACGACAGGGGCCAGTGAGACCCAGTACTTC. It translates to CASSHTTGASETQYF. Filled out from reference TRBV7-6 and TRBJ2-5, the complete variable domain reads GAGVSQSPRYKVTKRGQDVALRCDPISGHVSLYWYRQALGQGPEFLTYFNYEAQQDKSGLPNDRFSAERPEGSISTLTIQRTEQRDSAMYRCASSHTTGASETQYFGPGTRLLVL.

The genes are TRBV19 and TRBJ2-5; 7 positions match TRBD2. J lost 5 bases, V lost 7 bases, and 10 bases had no gene match. Germline-derived CDR1 and CDR2 are LNHDA and SQIVND (reference sequence). The CDR3 covers 14 residues. CDR3 nucleotide sequence: TGTGCCAGTAAAGGCGCGGGAGCCTGGGAGACCCAGTACTTC. Residues: CASKGAGAWETQYF.

The V call is TRBV15, the J call TRBJ2-7; 7 bases align to TRBD2. The CDR3 is 15 amino acids. Unmatched junction bases numbered 12, after V lost 4 bases and J lost 6 bases. Germline V gene lookup returns CDR1 LNHNV and CDR2 YYDKDF (reference sequence). The CDR3 protein is CATSIGGGGGSEQYF. CDR3 nucleotides: TGTGCCACCAGCATTGGCGGCGGGGGAGGATCCGAGCAGTACTTC.

The DNA for the CDR3 is TGTGCCAGCAGTAATCCTAGCGGGAAATTCTTC. This codes for CASSNPSGKFF. J is TRBJ2-1 and V is TRBV6-6, with 9 bases matching TRBD2. Germline V gives CDR1 MNHNY, CDR2 SVGAGI (reference sequence). Germline trimming cut 5 bases from V and 16 bases from J; bases unmatched to any gene: 6. The CDR3 sequence is 11 residues long.

The chain carries TRBV10-1 and TRBJ2-7, with 9 bases identical to TRBD2. The CDR3 has 15 residues. The V and J ends lost 4 bases and 0 bases, in that order; junction bases with no gene match: 4. Germline V gives CDR1 WNHNN, CDR2 SYGVQD (reference sequence). As DNA, the CDR3 is TGCGCCAGCAGTGGGGCTAGCGGGGCCTCCTACGAGCAGTACTTC. Encoded protein: CASSGASGASYEQYF.

The chain has TRBV5-1 and TRBJ2-7; 9 bases are a match to TRBD1. The length of the CDR3 is 13 residues. J gave up 5 bases and V 5 bases, and 5 bases lay outside the gene matches. Germline V gene lookup returns CDR1 SGHRS and CDR2 YFSETQ. The CDR3 loop is CASRPTGGNEQYF. The DNA for the CDR3 is TGCGCCAGCAGACCAACAGGGGGCAACGAGCAGTACTTC.

CDR3 bases: TGTGCCATCAGTGGAAGACAGGCGGCGGACACTGAAGCTTTCTTT. Its translation: CAISGRQAADTEAFF. The rearrangement uses TRBV10-3 and TRBJ1-1; a possible D gene is TRBD1 (6 bases). V was shortened by 4 bases and J by 3 bases, with 15 bases between the two germline ends. The CDR3 spans 15 residues. Germline lookup yields CDR1 ENHRY and CDR2 SYGVKD.

V is TRBV7-2 and J is TRBJ2-7; 10 positions match TRBD1. The CDR3 runs to 14 residues. The V gene's germline CDR1 is SGHTA and CDR2 FQGNSA. V shed 5 bases and J 2 bases; nucleotides not matched to a gene: 3. The CDR3 region is CASSRGQGTYEQYF. The CDR3 coding sequence is TGTGCCAGCAGCAGGGGACAGGGGACCTACGAGCAGTACTTC.

V and J are TRBV4-2 and TRBJ2-7, with D possibly being TRBD2 (5 bases). Trimming shortened V by 0 bases and J by 0 bases, and 9 bases separated the two germline ends. Germline assignment: CDR1 LGHNA and CDR2 YNFKEQ. The CDR3 totals 15 residues. Here the CDR3 DNA reads TGTGCCAGCAGCCAAGATGAAGGGAGCTCCTACGAGCAGTACTTC. Amino acid sequence: CASSQDEGSSYEQYF.

The V and J genes are TRBV11-2 and TRBJ2-5; D is ambiguous. The V gene's germline CDR1 is SGHAT and CDR2 FQNNGV. The CDR3 has 14 residues. Between the trimmed V and J ends, which lost 1 base and 3 bases, there was a span of 9 bases. The CDR3 spells CASSLVGQKETQYF. The CDR3 DNA follows: TGTGCCAGCAGCTTAGTTGGGCAGAAAGAGACCCAGTACTTC.

The rearrangement joins TRBV27 to TRBJ2-5; 10 positions agree with TRBD2. Germline V lookup: CDR1 MNHEY, CDR2 SMNVEV (reference sequence). The V and J ends lost 0 bases and 2 bases, in that order; junction bases with no gene match: 6. The CDR3 runs 17 residues. Here the CDR3 reads CASSLSGLADRQETQYF. The DNA of the CDR3 is TGTGCCAGCAGTTTATCAGGACTAGCGGACCGACAAGAGACCCAGTACTTC.

The chain combines TRBV7-8 with TRBJ2-7; 8 nucleotides match TRBD2. CDR3 size: 14 residues. The trim removed 3 bases at V and 0 bases at J, leaving 1 base unmatched. Per germline, CDR1 SGHVS and CDR2 FQNEAQ. Here the CDR3 reads CASSLGTSSYEQYF. The CDR3, as DNA: TGTGCCAGCAGCTTGGGGACTAGCTCCTACGAGCAGTACTTC.

This clone came up once. The V and J genes are TRBV30 and TRBJ2-7, with 14 bases fitting TRBD2. The V segment lost 4 bases and the J segment 5 bases; nucleotides outside the gene matches: 4. CDR3 length equals 14 residues. Germline V gene data show CDR1 as GTSNPN and CDR2 as SVGIG (reference sequence). This CDR3 is CAWTGTSGRHEQYF. CDR3 nucleotides: TGTGCCTGGACCGGGACTAGCGGGAGACACGAGCAGTACTTC.

This clone showed up just once. V gene TRBV5-1 combines with J gene TRBJ2-3; D gene uncertain. This CDR3 contains 15 residues. Germline CDR1 is SGHRS and CDR2 is YFSETQ. The germline V and J ends were trimmed by 0 bases and 0 bases, with 8 bases remaining between them. The CDR3 loop is CASSLGGDSTDTQYF. CDR3 DNA sequence: TGCGCCAGCAGCTTGGGCGGAGATAGCACAGATACGCAGTATTTT.

The chain has TRBV5-1 and TRBJ2-7; 12 positions match TRBD1. V lost 4 bases to trimming and J lost 4 bases; unmatched junction nucleotides: 6. Looked up from germline, CDR1 is SGHRS and CDR2 is YFSETQ. The CDR3 is 15 amino acids. DNA of the CDR3: TGCGCCAGCAGCGGGGGACAGGGGGCGCGGTACGAGCAGTACTTC. This gives the protein CASSGGQGARYEQYF.

The CDR3 nucleotides read TGTGCCAGCTCACCAGTGCCTACTTTGCCTTACAATGAGCAGTTCTTC. The encoded protein is CASSPVPTLPYNEQFF. The chain recombines TRBV18 with TRBJ2-1; the D is unclear. The CDR3 totals 16 residues. V was trimmed by 2 bases and J by 4 bases, leaving 15 bases between them. CDR1 and CDR2 (germline): KGHSH, LQKENI.

The chain has TRBV6-6 and TRBJ1-3, with TRBD1 as a possible D gene (6 bases). CDR3 length: 15 residues. Between the trimmed V and J ends, which lost 5 bases and 0 bases, there was a span of 11 bases. The germline gives CDR1 MNHNY, CDR2 SVGAGI (reference sequence). CDR3 in DNA: TGTGCCAGCAGTCCCACAGGGCTCTCTGGAAACACCATATATTTT. As protein: CASSPTGLSGNTIYF.

This clone was recorded only once. The rearrangement uses TRBV28 and TRBJ1-1; 7 bases line up with TRBD1. The CDR3 is made up of 15 amino acids. CDR1 MDHEN and CDR2 SYDVKM come from the germline V gene. J was trimmed by 3 bases and V by 1 base; bases with no gene match: 5. CDR3 bases: TGTGCCAGCAGTTTATCCATAGGGGGCTACACTGAAGCTTTCTTT. This translates into CASSLSIGGYTEAFF.

This clone was recorded once. The chain combines TRBV27 with TRBJ2-3; TRBD1 agrees at 8 bases. The CDR3 runs to 13 residues. Looked up from germline, CDR1 is MNHEY and CDR2 is SMNVEV (reference sequence). The V and J ends lost 6 bases and 3 bases, in that order; junction bases with no gene match: 2. The CDR3 DNA sequence: TGTGCCAGCAGCAGGGGGCCGACAGATACGCAGTATTTT. Protein sequence: CASSRGPTDTQYF.